This TCR beta chain was retrieved from a study of CD8+ T cells in alopecia areata. The CDR3 consists of 12 residues. V was pared by 4 bases and J by 5 bases, with 4 bases of the junction left unmatched. Germline lookup yields CDR1 SQVTM and CDR2 ANQGSEA. The study team obtained lesional scalp punch biopsies and peripheral blood from alopecia areata patients. From PBMCs, CD4+ and CD8+ T cells were sorted. This clone was observed a few times. Extracted from the samples, RNA was reverse transcribed into cDNA to serve as the sequencing template. Data came from immunoSEQ multiplex PCR; TCRdb stores just in-frame clones and leaves some out. The sample consists of about 140,000 clones, 51% of them appearing once.

V and J are TRBV29-1 and TRBJ2-5; 7 nucleotides align to TRBD2. This receptor was identified in a human donor with alopecia areata. The sequencing used CD4+ T cells sorted from blood, collected at week 0. DNA for the CDR3: TGCAGCGTTGGGAGCGGGATTGAGACCCAGTACTTC. Amino acid sequence: CSVGSGIETQYF.